These T cell receptor beta chains were read from a single sample in a study of blood T cell repertoires in COVID-19. Measured with immunoSEQ multiplex PCR; TCRdb has only the in-frame clones, and not every one. The sample carries about 150,000 clones, around 84% recorded once. The sequencing input was PBMCs or T cells enriched from blood (not recorded which). The origin of the receptors is a man aged 50 or older who had recovered from COVID-19. CDR3s include the opening cysteine and the closing phenylalanine or tryptophan. D genes are given only for firm matches.

v_call d_call cdr3_aa
TRBV18 TRBD2 CASSPTSGDTGELFF
TRBV7-2 . CASSLGQGSNTIYF
TRBV7-6 . CASSLGGYNEKLFF
TRBV19 . CASSIPGNEKLFF
TRBV2 . CASSELRSSGANVLTF
TRBV27 TRBD1 CASSLSGTGTGQPQHF
TRBV5-1 . CASSPDSVHSGNTIYF
TRBV6-5 . CASSYSITSSDEQFF
TRBV7-2 TRBD1 CASSLASQGAVTEAFF
TRBV6-5 . CASSPPGLETQYF
TRBV19 TRBD1 CASEDRFNYGYTF
TRBV11-2 TRBD2 CASRNSGGAFKQYF
TRBV9 TRBD2 CASSLAGGRTGELFF
TRBV3-1/TRBV3-2 . CASSPLVDSNTGELFF
TRBV6-1 . CASSHGGSSNQPQHF
TRBV5-4 . CASSLTQGVTYNSPLHF
TRBV25-1 . CASSAPSRGGYTEAFF
TRBV7-9 . CASSPQTSSSYNEQFF
TRBV5-1 . CASTLGGSYNEQFF
TRBV28 . CASSLIQAYGYTF
TRBV2 TRBD2 CARGGGTAYNEQFF
TRBV2 . CAGRDYRAPNEKLFF
TRBV19 . CASSSVHGQYNSPLHF
TRBV9 TRBD1 CASSAREGQGWNEQFF
TRBV11-3 . CASSADSYTEAFF
TRBV6-2/TRBV6-3 . CASSYSRRANQPQHF
TRBV12-3/TRBV12-4 . CASRLTGNQPQHF
TRBV9 TRBD1 CASSATGTGGWETQYF
TRBV7-8 . CASSLATLASGNTIYF
TRBV7-3 TRBD2 CASSLTSGGPETQYF
TRBV29-1 TRBD1 CSVEGGGTGGTDTQYF
TRBV11-1 TRBD1 CASSQQGWLNSPLHF
TRBV9 . CASSPREGTRTDTQYF
TRBV30 TRBD1 CAWGTGSTDTQYF
TRBV7-2 . CASSLAQGSGNTIYF
TRBV7-8 . CASSRRDTTNYGYTF